This is a list of T cell receptor beta chains from one sample in a study of T cells after yellow fever vaccination. One entry per CDR3 protein, called by TCRdb with MiXCR from the 5' RACE reads. The sample carries some 390,000 distinct CDR3 sequences, under 7.5% recorded once. The sample consisted of PBMCs, taken 5 days after the yellow fever booster vaccination. The receptors were sampled from a man aged 25-45 years who received the YFV17D yellow fever vaccine. The CDR3 runs from the conserved cysteine through the conserved F or W. Each record gives: CDR3 length, clone size, D gene, J gene, V gene, CDR3 protein, CDR3 DNA. A D gene is named only where the DNA matches it firmly. Not all rows give a size; the values are once, few, many and, for expanded clones, a class.

length: 16; size: NA; D: TRBD2; J: TRBJ2-5; V: TRBV3-1; CDR3: CASSQGTSEARGTQYF; DNA: TGTGCCAGCAGCCAGGGGACTAGCGAGGCGCGGGGGACCCAGTACTTC
length: 13; size: many; D: TRBD1; J: TRBJ2-3; V: TRBV29-1; CDR3: CSVGTGGQDTQYF; DNA: TGCAGCGTCGGGACAGGGGGCCAGGATACGCAGTATTTT
length: 13; size: few; D: NA; J: TRBJ2-1; V: TRBV20-1; CDR3: CSASGRTQNEQFF; DNA: TGCAGTGCTAGCGGGAGAACACAAAATGAGCAGTTCTTC
length: 13; size: few; D: NA; J: TRBJ2-7; V: TRBV28; CDR3: CASNLRPSYEQYF; DNA: TGTGCCAGCAACCTCAGACCATCCTACGAGCAGTACTTC
length: 14; size: many; D: TRBD1; J: TRBJ1-5; V: TRBV20-1; CDR3: CSARPDRGGQPQHF; DNA: TGCAGTGCTAGACCCGACAGGGGAGGTCAGCCCCAGCATTTT
length: 14; size: NA; D: NA; J: TRBJ2-3; V: TRBV4-3; CDR3: CASSQLGQRDTQYF; DNA: TGCGCCAGCAGCCAACTCGGACAAAGAGATACGCAGTATTTT
length: 16; size: few; D: NA; J: TRBJ1-1; V: TRBV5-1; CDR3: CASSPRDSGWNTEAFF; DNA: TGCGCCAGCAGCCCCCGGGACTCAGGATGGAACACTGAAGCTTTCTTT
length: 16; size: many; D: NA; J: TRBJ2-1; V: TRBV7-2; CDR3: CASSLVGGRGGNEQFF; DNA: TGTGCCAGCAGCTTAGTTGGCGGGCGGGGTGGCAATGAGCAGTTCTTC
length: 14; size: many; D: NA; J: TRBJ2-4; V: TRBV5-1; CDR3: CASSWATEANIQYF; DNA: TGCGCCAGCAGCTGGGCGACAGAAGCAAACATTCAGTACTTC
length: 13; size: NA; D: NA; J: TRBJ2-5; V: TRBV7-9; CDR3: CASSSRREETQYF; DNA: TGTGCCAGCAGCTCGAGGAGGGAAGAGACCCAGTACTTC
length: 12; size: NA; D: NA; J: TRBJ2-7; V: TRBV29-1; CDR3: CSIENQGSEQYF; DNA: TGCAGCATTGAAAATCAGGGGTCCGAGCAGTACTTC
length: 19; size: many; D: TRBD2; J: TRBJ2-1; V: TRBV11-1; CDR3: CASSLFYWTSGRPYNEQFF; DNA: TGTGCCAGCAGTTTATTTTATTGGACTAGCGGGAGGCCATACAATGAGCAGTTCTTC
length: 13; size: many; D: NA; J: TRBJ2-1; V: TRBV7-2; CDR3: CASSIGLNNEQFF; DNA: TGTGCCAGCAGCATAGGACTAAACAATGAGCAGTTCTTC
length: 12; size: many; D: NA; J: TRBJ1-1; V: TRBV20-1; CDR3: CSARGVLGEAFF; DNA: TGCAGTGCTAGAGGAGTTCTGGGTGAAGCTTTCTTT
length: 15; size: many; D: TRBD2; J: TRBJ2-7; V: TRBV7-2; CDR3: CASSPGGSGRGEQYF; DNA: TGTGCCAGCAGCCCAGGGGGTAGCGGGAGAGGTGAGCAGTACTTC
length: 16; size: many; D: TRBD2; J: TRBJ2-1; V: TRBV12-3/TRBV12-4; CDR3: CASSAGGRGRAHEQFF; DNA: TGTGCCAGCAGTGCCGGGGGGCGCGGGAGGGCTCATGAGCAGTTCTTC
length: 14; size: many; D: NA; J: TRBJ2-7; V: TRBV6-2/TRBV6-3; CDR3: CASSHPGAGYEQYF; DNA: TGTGCCAGCAGCCACCCGGGGGCCGGGTATGAGCAGTACTTC
length: 13; size: few; D: NA; J: TRBJ2-1; V: TRBV7-2; CDR3: CASREPAGNEQFF; DNA: TGTGCCAGCAGGGAGCCCGCTGGGAATGAGCAGTTCTTC
length: 16; size: NA; D: TRBD2; J: TRBJ2-3; V: TRBV7-2; CDR3: CASSLLIGRGTDTQYF; DNA: TGTGCCAGCAGCCTCCTAATCGGGAGGGGGACAGATACGCAGTATTTT
length: 13; size: many; D: TRBD1; J: TRBJ2-7; V: TRBV12-3/TRBV12-4; CDR3: CASSFGTGGEQYF; DNA: TGTGCCAGCAGTTTCGGGACAGGGGGGGAGCAGTACTTC
length: 13; size: NA; D: NA; J: TRBJ2-1; V: TRBV27; CDR3: CASSLRRTDSPLF; DNA: TGTGCCAGCAGTCTTCGCAGGACAGACTCCCCGCTCTTC
length: 18; size: NA; D: NA; J: TRBJ2-4; V: TRBV2; CDR3: CASSEGPGATVAKNIQYF; DNA: TGTGCCAGCAGTGAAGGCCCGGGGGCGACAGTAGCCAAAAACATTCAGTACTTC
length: 16; size: few; D: NA; J: TRBJ2-2; V: TRBV12-3/TRBV12-4; CDR3: CASSFGGGVRGGELFF; DNA: TGTGCCAGCAGTTTCGGCGGCGGGGTCCGGGGTGGGGAGCTGTTTTTT
length: 17; size: NA; D: TRBD2; J: TRBJ2-5; V: TRBV5-5; CDR3: CASSLEPEGTSRETQYF; DNA: TGTGCCAGCAGCTTGGAACCCGAGGGGACTAGCAGGGAGACCCAGTACTTC
length: 14; size: NA; D: TRBD1; J: TRBJ2-7; V: TRBV20-1; CDR3: CSARRGQGNYEQYF; DNA: TGCAGTGCTAGACGGGGACAGGGTAACTACGAGCAGTACTTC
length: 14; size: few; D: TRBD2; J: TRBJ2-2; V: TRBV30; CDR3: CAWSRGGAAGELFF; DNA: TGTGCCTGGAGCCGGGGGGGAGCAGCGGGGGAGCTGTTTTTT
length: 18; size: many; D: TRBD2; J: TRBJ2-1; V: TRBV11-2; CDR3: CASSLEGTSGRFYNEQFF; DNA: TGTGCCAGCAGCTTAGAGGGGACTAGCGGGCGGTTCTACAATGAGCAGTTCTTC
length: 13; size: many; D: NA; J: TRBJ2-7; V: TRBV20-1; CDR3: CSASVGGAYEQYF; DNA: TGCAGTGCTAGTGTGGGGGGCGCCTACGAGCAGTACTTC
length: 15; size: few; D: NA; J: TRBJ2-1; V: TRBV20-1; CDR3: CSARESGSSYNEQFF; DNA: TGCAGTGCTAGAGAATCGGGGAGTAGCTACAATGAGCAGTTCTTC
length: 14; size: many; D: NA; J: TRBJ2-7; V: TRBV12-3/TRBV12-4; CDR3: CASSLTSPSYEQYF; DNA: TGTGCCAGCAGTTTAACCAGCCCGTCCTACGAGCAGTACTTC
length: 15; size: many; D: TRBD2; J: TRBJ2-1; V: TRBV11-2; CDR3: CASGGGTSVYNEQFF; DNA: TGTGCCAGCGGGGGGGGGACTAGCGTGTACAATGAGCAGTTCTTC
length: 12; size: many; D: NA; J: TRBJ2-2; V: TRBV20-1; CDR3: CSASKGSGELFF; DNA: TGCAGTGCTAGTAAGGGGTCCGGGGAGCTGTTTTTT
length: 15; size: NA; D: NA; J: TRBJ1-5; V: TRBV7-8; CDR3: CASSLGVRGGPPQHF; DNA: TGTGCCAGCAGCTTGGGTGTGAGGGGAGGCCCGCCCCAGCATTTT
length: 13; size: few; D: NA; J: TRBJ2-5; V: TRBV7-6; CDR3: CASSLDGGTDRYF; DNA: TGTGCCAGCAGCTTAGACGGGGGGACAGACCGGTACTTC
length: 15; size: NA; D: NA; J: TRBJ1-5; V: TRBV5-1; CDR3: CASSLAGVLGQPQHF; DNA: TGCGCCAGCAGCTTGGCGGGGGTCCTGGGTCAGCCCCAGCATTTT
length: 16; size: many; D: TRBD1; J: TRBJ2-2; V: TRBV28; CDR3: CASSLAGTGGIGELFF; DNA: TGTGCCAGCAGTCTTGCCGGGACAGGGGGCATCGGGGAGCTGTTTTTT
length: 18; size: NA; D: TRBD1; J: TRBJ1-4; V: TRBV20-1; CDR3: CSAYTRDRGFSTNEKLFF; DNA: TGCAGTGCCTACACTAGGGACAGGGGATTTTCCACTAATGAAAAACTGTTTTTT
length: 13; size: NA; D: NA; J: TRBJ1-1; V: TRBV29-1; CDR3: CSVGSTGNTEAFF; DNA: TGCAGCGTTGGATCGACGGGGAACACTGAAGCTTTCTTT
length: 15; size: NA; D: TRBD2; J: TRBJ2-1; V: TRBV28; CDR3: CASSFRLAGDQEQFF; DNA: TGTGCCAGCAGTTTCCGTCTAGCGGGAGACCAGGAGCAGTTCTTC
length: 13; size: many; D: TRBD2; J: TRBJ2-3; V: TRBV28; CDR3: CASSKLASDTQYF; DNA: TGTGCCAGCAGTAAACTAGCGTCAGATACGCAGTATTTT
length: 13; size: many; D: NA; J: TRBJ2-1; V: TRBV19; CDR3: CASSFGTRNEQFF; DNA: TGTGCCAGTAGTTTCGGGACTCGGAATGAGCAGTTCTTC
length: 14; size: NA; D: NA; J: TRBJ2-7; V: TRBV7-9; CDR3: CASSSRYKDYEQYF; DNA: TGTGCCAGCAGCTCACGATACAAGGACTACGAGCAGTACTTC
length: 14; size: many; D: TRBD2; J: TRBJ2-1; V: TRBV3-1; CDR3: CASSQAGGYNEQFF; DNA: TGTGCCAGCAGCCAAGCGGGGGGCTACAATGAGCAGTTCTTC
length: 15; size: few; D: NA; J: TRBJ2-5; V: TRBV5-1; CDR3: CASHGRPGMQETQYF; DNA: TGCGCCAGCCACGGGCGGCCCGGAATGCAAGAGACCCAGTACTTC
length: 15; size: many; D: NA; J: TRBJ2-2; V: TRBV7-2; CDR3: CASSLDPSGTGELFF; DNA: TGTGCCAGCAGCTTAGACCCCAGCGGTACCGGGGAGCTGTTTTTT
length: 19; size: few; D: TRBD2; J: TRBJ2-1; V: TRBV19; CDR3: CASSIKLASGASSYNEQFF; DNA: TGTGCCAGTAGTATTAAGTTGGCTAGCGGGGCGAGCTCCTACAATGAGCAGTTCTTC
length: 13; size: few; D: NA; J: TRBJ1-1; V: TRBV20-1; CDR3: CSARQGTDTEAFF; DNA: TGCAGTGCTAGACAGGGCACGGACACTGAAGCTTTCTTT
length: 15; size: many; D: TRBD2; J: TRBJ2-5; V: TRBV7-9; CDR3: CASSLTSGAQETQYF; DNA: TGTGCCAGCAGCTTAACAAGCGGGGCTCAAGAGACCCAGTACTTC
length: 14; size: NA; D: NA; J: TRBJ2-1; V: TRBV20-1; CDR3: CSARELAGVHEQFF; DNA: TGCAGTGCTAGAGAACTGGCTGGCGTCCATGAGCAGTTCTTC
length: 14; size: few; D: NA; J: TRBJ2-2; V: TRBV3-1; CDR3: CASSHTGSGGELFF; DNA: TGTGCCAGCAGCCACACAGGGTCTGGCGGGGAGCTGTTTTTT
length: 15; size: few; D: NA; J: TRBJ2-7; V: TRBV7-6; CDR3: CASSLELGHSYEQYF; DNA: TGTGCCAGCAGCTTAGAACTGGGACACTCCTACGAGCAGTACTTC
length: 14; size: many; D: NA; J: TRBJ2-1; V: TRBV9; CDR3: CASSARITRNEQFF; DNA: TGTGCCAGCAGCGCAAGGATTACTCGGAATGAGCAGTTCTTC
length: 13; size: NA; D: NA; J: TRBJ2-4; V: TRBV25-1; CDR3: CASSGTQKNIQYF; DNA: TGTGCCAGCAGTGGGACACAGAAAAACATTCAGTACTTC
length: 14; size: NA; D: NA; J: TRBJ2-7; V: TRBV30; CDR3: CAWSVLGGAYEQYF; DNA: TGTGCCTGGAGTGTATTGGGTGGGGCCTACGAGCAGTACTTC
length: 14; size: NA; D: NA; J: TRBJ2-3; V: TRBV20-1; CDR3: CSAPLLAPTDTQYF; DNA: TGCAGTGCCCCTCTCCTAGCGCCCACAGATACGCAGTATTTT
length: 14; size: NA; D: NA; J: TRBJ2-7; V: TRBV20-1; CDR3: CSAQPGTYTYEQYF; DNA: TGCAGTGCTCAACCCGGGACATACACCTACGAGCAGTACTTC